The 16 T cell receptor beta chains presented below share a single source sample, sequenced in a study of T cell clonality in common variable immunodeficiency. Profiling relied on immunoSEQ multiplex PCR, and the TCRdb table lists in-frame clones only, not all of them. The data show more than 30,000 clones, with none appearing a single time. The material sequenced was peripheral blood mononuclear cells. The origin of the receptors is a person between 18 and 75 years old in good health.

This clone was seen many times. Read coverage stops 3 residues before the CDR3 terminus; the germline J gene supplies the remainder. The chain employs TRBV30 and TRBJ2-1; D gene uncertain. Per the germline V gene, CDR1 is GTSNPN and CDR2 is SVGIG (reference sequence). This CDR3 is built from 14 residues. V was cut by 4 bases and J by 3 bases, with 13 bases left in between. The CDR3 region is CAWIPNYNYNEQFF. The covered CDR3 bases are TGTGCCTGGATCCCCAACTACAACTACAATGAG.

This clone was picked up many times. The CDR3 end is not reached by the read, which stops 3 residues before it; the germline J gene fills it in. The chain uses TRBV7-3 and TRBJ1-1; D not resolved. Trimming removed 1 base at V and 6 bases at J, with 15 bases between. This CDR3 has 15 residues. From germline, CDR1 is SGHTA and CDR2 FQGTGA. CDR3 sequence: CASSLNPPYTSEAFF. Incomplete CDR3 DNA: TGTGCCAGCAGCTTAAATCCTCCCTATACGTCTGAA.

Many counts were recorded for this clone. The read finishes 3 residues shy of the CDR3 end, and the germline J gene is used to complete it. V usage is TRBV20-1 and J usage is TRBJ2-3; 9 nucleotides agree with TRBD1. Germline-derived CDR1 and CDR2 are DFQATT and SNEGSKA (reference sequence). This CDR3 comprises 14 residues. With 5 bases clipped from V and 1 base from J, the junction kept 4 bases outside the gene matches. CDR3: CSAPTGGRTDTQYF. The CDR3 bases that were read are TGCAGTGCTCCCACAGGGGGCCGCACAGATACG.

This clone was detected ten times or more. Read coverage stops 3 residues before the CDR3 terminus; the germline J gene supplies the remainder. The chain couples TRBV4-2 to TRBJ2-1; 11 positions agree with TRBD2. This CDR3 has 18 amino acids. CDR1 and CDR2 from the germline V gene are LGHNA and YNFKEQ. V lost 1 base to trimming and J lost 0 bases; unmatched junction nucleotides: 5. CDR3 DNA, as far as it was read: TGTGCCAGCAGCCAAGCGTTCACTAGCGGGAGCTCCTACAATGAG. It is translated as CASSQAFTSGSSYNE. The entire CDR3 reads CASSQAFTSGSSYNEQFF.

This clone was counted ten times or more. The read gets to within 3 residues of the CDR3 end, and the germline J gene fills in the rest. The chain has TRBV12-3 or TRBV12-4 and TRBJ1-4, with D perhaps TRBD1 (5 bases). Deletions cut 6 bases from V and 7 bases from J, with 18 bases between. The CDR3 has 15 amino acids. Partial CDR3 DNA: TGTGCCAGCAGCCCGGGGGGAGGGAGGGGTGAAAAA. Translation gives CASSPGGGRGEK. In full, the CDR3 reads CASSPGGGRGEKLFF.

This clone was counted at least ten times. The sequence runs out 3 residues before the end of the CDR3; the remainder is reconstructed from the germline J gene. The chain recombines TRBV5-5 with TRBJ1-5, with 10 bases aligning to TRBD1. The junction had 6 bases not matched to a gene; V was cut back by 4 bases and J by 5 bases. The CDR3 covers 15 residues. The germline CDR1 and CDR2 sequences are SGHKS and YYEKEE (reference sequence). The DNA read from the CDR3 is TGTGCCAGCAGCGCGGGGACAGGGGAGGATCAGCCC. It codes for CASSAGTGEDQP. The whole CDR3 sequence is CASSAGTGEDQPQHF.

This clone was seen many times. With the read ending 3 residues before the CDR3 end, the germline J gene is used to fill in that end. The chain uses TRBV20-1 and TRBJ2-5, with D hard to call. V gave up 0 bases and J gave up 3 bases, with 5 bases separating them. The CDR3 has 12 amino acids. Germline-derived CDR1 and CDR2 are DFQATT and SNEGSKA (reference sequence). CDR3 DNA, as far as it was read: TGCAGTGCTAGAGACAAGGAAGAGACC. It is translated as CSARDKEET. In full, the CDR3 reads CSARDKEETQYF.

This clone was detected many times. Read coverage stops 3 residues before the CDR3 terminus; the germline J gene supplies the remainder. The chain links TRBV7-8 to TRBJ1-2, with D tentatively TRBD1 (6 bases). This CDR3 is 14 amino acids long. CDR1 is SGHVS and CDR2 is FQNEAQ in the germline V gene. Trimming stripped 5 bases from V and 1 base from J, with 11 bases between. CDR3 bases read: TGTGCCAGCAGCCAAGGACAGTATAACTATGGC. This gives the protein CASSQGQYNYG. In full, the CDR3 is CASSQGQYNYGYTF.

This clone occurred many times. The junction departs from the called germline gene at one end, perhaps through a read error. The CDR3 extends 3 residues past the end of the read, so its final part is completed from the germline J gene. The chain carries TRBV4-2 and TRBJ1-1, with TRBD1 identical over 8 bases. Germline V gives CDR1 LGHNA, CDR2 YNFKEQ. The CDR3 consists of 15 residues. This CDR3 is CASTTYRGANTEAFF. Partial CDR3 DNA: TGCGCCAGCACCACATACAGGGGGGCGAACACTGAA.

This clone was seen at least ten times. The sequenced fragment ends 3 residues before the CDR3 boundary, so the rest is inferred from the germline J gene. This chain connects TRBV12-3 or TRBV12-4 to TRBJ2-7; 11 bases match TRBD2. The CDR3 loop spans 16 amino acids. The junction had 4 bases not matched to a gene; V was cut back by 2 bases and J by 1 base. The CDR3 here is CASSLRLAGGSYEQYF. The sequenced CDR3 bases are TGTGCCAGCAGTTTACGGCTAGCGGGGGGATCCTACGAG.

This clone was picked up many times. The CDR3 region is CASSQLSGYEQYF. The sequenced CDR3 bases are TGCGCCAGCAGTCAATTGTCAGGTTACGAG. This chain connects TRBV23-1 to TRBJ2-7; D remains unclear. The sequence runs out 3 residues before the end of the CDR3; the remainder is reconstructed from the germline J gene. TRBV23-1 is marked as an open reading frame, function uncertain. The CDR3 totals 13 residues. The V end was cut by 1 base, the J end by 4 bases, with 8 bases between.

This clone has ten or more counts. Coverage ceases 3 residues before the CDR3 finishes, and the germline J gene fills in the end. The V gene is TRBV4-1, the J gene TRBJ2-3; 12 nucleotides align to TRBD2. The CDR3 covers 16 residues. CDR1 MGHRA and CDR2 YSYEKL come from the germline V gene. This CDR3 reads CASSQVLAGGLESQYF. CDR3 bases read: TGCGCCAGCAGCCAAGTCCTAGCGGGGGGGCTAGAATCG.

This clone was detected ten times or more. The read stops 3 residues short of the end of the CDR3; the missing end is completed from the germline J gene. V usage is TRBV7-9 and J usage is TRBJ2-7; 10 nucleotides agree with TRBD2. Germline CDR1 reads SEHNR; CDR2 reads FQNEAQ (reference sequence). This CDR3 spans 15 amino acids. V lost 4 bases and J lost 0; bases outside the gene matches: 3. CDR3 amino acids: CASSSRTSGSYEQYF. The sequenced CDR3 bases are TGTGCCAGCAGCTCCCGGACTAGCGGCTCCTACGAG.

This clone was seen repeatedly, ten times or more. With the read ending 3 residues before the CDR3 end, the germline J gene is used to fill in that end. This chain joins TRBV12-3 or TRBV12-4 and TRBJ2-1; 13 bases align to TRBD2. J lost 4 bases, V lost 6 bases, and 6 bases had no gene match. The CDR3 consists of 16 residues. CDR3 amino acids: CASSPTSGGPYNEQFF. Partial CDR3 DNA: TGTGCCAGCAGCCCGACTAGCGGGGGGCCTTACAATGAG.

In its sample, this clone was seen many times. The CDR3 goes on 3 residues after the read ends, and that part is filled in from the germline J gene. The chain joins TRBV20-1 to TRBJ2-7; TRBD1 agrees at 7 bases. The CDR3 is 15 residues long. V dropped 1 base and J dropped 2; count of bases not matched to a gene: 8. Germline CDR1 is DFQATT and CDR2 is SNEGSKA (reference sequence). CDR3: CSARGWTGPTYEQYF. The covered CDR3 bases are TGCAGTGCTAGAGGCTGGACAGGCCCGACCTACGAG.

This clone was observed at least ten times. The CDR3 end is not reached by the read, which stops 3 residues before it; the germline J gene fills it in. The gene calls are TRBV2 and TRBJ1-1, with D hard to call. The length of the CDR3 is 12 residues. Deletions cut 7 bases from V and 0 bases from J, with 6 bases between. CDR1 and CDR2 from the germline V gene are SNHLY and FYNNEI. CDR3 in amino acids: CASIRMNTEAFF. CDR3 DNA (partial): TGTGCCAGCATCAGGATGAACACTGAA.